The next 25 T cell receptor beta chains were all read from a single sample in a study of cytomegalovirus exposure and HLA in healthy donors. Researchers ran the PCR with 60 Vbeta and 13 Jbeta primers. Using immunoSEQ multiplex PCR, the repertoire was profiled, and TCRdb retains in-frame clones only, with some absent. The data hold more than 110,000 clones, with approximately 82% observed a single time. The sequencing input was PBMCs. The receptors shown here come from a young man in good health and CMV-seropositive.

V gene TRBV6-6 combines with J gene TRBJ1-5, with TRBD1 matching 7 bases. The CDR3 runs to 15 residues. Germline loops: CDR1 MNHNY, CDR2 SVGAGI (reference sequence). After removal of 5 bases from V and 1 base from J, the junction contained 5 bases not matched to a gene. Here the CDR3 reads CASSGPGGSNQPQHF. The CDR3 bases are TGTGCCAGCAGTGGACCAGGGGGGAGCAATCAGCCCCAGCATTTT.

The CDR3 sequence is CASRPSDRVNYGYTF. CDR3 coding DNA: TGTGCCAGCAGACCTTCGGACAGGGTTAACTATGGCTACACCTTC. J is TRBJ1-2 and V is TRBV28; 8 bases fit TRBD1. The CDR3 runs 15 residues. Per the germline V gene, CDR1 is MDHEN and CDR2 is SYDVKM. Unmatched junction bases numbered 7, after V lost 6 bases and J lost 1 base.

The CDR3 DNA reads TGTGCCAGCAGCTCTATTGAGGGACAGGGGGCAACTGGGGCCAACGTCCTGACTTTC. It codes for CASSSIEGQGATGANVLTF. The genes are TRBV11-3 and TRBJ2-6, with 12 bases aligning to TRBD1. Looked up from germline, CDR1 is SGHNT and CDR2 is YENEEA. The trim removed 4 bases at V and 2 bases at J, leaving 9 bases unmatched. The CDR3 consists of 19 residues.

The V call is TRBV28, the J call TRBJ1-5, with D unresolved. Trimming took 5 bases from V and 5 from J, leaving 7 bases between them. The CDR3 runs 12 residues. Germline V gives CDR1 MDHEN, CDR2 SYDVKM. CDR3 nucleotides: TGTGCCAGCAGTGCAACATATCAGCCCCAGCATTTT. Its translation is CASSATYQPQHF.

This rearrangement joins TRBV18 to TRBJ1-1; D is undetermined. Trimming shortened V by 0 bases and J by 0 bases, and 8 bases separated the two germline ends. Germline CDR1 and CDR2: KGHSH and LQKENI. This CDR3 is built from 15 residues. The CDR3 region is CASSPPGSLNTEAFF. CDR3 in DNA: TGTGCCAGCTCACCACCGGGCAGCTTGAACACTGAAGCTTTCTTT.

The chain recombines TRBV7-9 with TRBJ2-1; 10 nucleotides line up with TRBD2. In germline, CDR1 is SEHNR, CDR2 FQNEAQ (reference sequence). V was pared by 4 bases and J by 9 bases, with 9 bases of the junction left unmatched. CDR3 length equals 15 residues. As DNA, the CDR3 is TGTGCCAGCAGCTCCCCGGAGCGGGGGGGCAGTGAGCAGTTCTTC. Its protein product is CASSSPERGGSEQFF.

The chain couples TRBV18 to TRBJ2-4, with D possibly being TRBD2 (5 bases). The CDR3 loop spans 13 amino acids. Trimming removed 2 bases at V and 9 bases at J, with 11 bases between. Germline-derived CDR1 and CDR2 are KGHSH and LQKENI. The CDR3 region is CASSPNGNGIQYF. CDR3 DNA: TGTGCCAGCTCACCAAACGGGAACGGCATTCAGTACTTC.

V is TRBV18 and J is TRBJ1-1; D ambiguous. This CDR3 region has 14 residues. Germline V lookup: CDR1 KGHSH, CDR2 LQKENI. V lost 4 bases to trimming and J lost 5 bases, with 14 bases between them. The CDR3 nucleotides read TGTGCCAGCTCACGCGGGGAACTGGCAACTGAAGCTTTCTTT. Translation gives CASSRGELATEAFF.

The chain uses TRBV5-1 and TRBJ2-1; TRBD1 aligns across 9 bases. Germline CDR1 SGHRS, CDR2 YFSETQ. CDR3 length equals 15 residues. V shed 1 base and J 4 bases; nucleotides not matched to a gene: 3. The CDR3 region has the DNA TGCGCCAGCAGCTTGCAAGGACAGGGGTACAATGAGCAGTTCTTC. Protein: CASSLQGQGYNEQFF.

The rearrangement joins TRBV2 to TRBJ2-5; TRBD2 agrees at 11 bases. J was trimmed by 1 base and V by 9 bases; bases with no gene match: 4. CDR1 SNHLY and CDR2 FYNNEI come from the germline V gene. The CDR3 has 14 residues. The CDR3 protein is CASPGTSGQETQYF. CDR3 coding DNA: TGTGCCAGTCCCGGGACTAGCGGCCAAGAGACCCAGTACTTC. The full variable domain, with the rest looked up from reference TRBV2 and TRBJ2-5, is EPEVTQTPSHQVTQMGQEVILRCVPISNHLYFYWYRQILGQKVEFLVSFYNNEISEKSEIFDDQFSVERPDGSNFTLKIRSTKLEDSAMYFCASPGTSGQETQYFGPGTRLLVL.

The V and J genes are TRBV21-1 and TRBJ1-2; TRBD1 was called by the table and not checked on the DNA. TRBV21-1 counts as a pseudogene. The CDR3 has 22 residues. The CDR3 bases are TGTGCCAGCAGCACTTTGCGACCGGGAGTAAGGGACAGGGCTCCTATCCAATATGGCTACACCTTC. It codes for CASSTLRPGVRDRAPIQYGYTF.

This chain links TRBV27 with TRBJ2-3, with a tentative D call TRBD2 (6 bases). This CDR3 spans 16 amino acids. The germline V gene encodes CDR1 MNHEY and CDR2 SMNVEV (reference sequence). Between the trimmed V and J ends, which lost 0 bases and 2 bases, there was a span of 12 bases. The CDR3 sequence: CASSLSAGSYTDTQYF. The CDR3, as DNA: TGTGCCAGCAGTTTATCAGCGGGTTCCTACACAGATACGCAGTATTTT.

The CDR3 is CATSFSGASSYNEQFF. As DNA, the CDR3 is TGTGCCACCAGCTTTAGCGGGGCGAGCTCCTACAATGAGCAGTTCTTC. The chain has TRBV15 and TRBJ2-1; 8 bases fit TRBD2. From germline, CDR1 is LNHNV and CDR2 YYDKDF (reference sequence). With V trimmed by 5 bases and J by 0 bases, 6 bases remained unmatched. The CDR3 totals 16 residues.

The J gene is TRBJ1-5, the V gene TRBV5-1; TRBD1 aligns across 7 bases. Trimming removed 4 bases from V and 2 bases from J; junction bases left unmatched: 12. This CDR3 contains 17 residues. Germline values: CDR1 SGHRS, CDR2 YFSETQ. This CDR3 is CASSPGTVLNGNQPQHF. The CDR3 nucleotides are TGCGCCAGCAGCCCCGGGACAGTGTTAAACGGCAATCAGCCCCAGCATTTT.

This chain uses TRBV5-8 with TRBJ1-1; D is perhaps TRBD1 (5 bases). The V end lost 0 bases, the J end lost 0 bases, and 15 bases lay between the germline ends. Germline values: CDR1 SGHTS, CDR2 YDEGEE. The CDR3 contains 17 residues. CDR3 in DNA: TGTGCCAGCAGCTTGGCCATGGCAGGGCCCATGAACACTGAAGCTTTCTTT. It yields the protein CASSLAMAGPMNTEAFF.

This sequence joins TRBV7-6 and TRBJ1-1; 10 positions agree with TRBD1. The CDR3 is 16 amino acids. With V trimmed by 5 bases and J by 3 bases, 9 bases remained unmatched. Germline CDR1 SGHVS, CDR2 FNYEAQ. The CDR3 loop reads CASSPTLGQGDTEAFF. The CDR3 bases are TGTGCCAGCAGCCCAACCCTCGGACAGGGGGACACTGAAGCTTTCTTT.

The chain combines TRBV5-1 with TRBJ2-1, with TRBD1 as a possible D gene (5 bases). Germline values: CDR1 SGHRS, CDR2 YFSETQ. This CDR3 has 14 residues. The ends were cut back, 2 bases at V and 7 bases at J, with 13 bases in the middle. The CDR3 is CASSLLQGGNEQFF. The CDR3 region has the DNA TGCGCCAGCAGCTTACTCCAGGGTGGGAATGAGCAGTTCTTC.

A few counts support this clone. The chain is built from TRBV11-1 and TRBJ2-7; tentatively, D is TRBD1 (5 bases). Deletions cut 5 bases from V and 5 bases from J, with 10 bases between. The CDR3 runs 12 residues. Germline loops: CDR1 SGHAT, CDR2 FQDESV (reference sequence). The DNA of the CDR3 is TGTGCCAGCAGCGTACAGGAGAACGAGCAGTACTTC. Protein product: CASSVQENEQYF.

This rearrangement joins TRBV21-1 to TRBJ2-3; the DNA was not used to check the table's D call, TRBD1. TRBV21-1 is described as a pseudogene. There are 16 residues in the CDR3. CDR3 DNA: TGTGCCAGCAGCAAAGTAGGAGGGGGCCAGGTAGATACGCAGTATTTT. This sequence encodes CASSKVGGGQVDTQYF.

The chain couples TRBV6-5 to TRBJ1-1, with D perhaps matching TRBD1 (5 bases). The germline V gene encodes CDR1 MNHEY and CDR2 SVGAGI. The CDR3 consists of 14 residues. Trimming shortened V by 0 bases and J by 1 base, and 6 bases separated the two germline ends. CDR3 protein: CASSYSGGNTEAFF. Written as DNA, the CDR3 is TGTGCCAGCAGTTACTCGGGGGGGAACACTGAAGCTTTCTTT.

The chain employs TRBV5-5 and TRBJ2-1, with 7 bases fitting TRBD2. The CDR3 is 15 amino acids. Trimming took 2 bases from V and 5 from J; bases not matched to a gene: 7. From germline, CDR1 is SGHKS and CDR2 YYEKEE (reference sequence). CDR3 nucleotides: TGTGCCAGCAGCTTACTCCGGGACTACCACAATGAGCAGTTCTTC. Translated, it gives CASSLLRDYHNEQFF.

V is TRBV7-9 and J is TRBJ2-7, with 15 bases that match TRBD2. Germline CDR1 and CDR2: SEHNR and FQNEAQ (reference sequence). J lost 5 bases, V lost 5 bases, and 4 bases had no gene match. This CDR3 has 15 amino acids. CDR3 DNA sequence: TGTGCCAGCAGCACGGGACTAGCGGGAGGTGACGAGCAGTACTTC. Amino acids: CASSTGLAGGDEQYF.

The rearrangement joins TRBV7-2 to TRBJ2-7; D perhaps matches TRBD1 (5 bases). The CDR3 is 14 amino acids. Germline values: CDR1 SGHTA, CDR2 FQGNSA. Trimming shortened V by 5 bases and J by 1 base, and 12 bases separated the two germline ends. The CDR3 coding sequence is TGTGCCAGCAGCCGAGAAACAGGTTCCTACGAGCAGTACTTC. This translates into CASSRETGSYEQYF.

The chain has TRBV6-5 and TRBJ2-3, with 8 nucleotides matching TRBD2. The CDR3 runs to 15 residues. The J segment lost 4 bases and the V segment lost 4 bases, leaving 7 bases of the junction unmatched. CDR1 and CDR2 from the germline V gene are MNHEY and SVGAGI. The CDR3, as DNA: TGTGCCAGCAGTTTAGACGGGGGGGCCGCAGATACGCAGTATTTT. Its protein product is CASSLDGGAADTQYF.

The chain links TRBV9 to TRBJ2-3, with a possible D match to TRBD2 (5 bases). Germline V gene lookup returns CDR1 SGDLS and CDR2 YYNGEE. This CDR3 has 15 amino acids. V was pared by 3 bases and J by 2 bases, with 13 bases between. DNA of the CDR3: TGTGCCAGCAGCGGTCCCCCGGGGATCACAGATACGCAGTATTTT. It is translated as CASSGPPGITDTQYF. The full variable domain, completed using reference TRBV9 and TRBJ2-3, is DSGVTQTPKHLITATGQRVTLRCSPRSGDLSVYWYQQSLDQGLQFLIQYYNGEERAKGNILERFSAQQFPDLHSELNLSSLELGDSALYFCASSGPPGITDTQYFGPGTRLTVL.